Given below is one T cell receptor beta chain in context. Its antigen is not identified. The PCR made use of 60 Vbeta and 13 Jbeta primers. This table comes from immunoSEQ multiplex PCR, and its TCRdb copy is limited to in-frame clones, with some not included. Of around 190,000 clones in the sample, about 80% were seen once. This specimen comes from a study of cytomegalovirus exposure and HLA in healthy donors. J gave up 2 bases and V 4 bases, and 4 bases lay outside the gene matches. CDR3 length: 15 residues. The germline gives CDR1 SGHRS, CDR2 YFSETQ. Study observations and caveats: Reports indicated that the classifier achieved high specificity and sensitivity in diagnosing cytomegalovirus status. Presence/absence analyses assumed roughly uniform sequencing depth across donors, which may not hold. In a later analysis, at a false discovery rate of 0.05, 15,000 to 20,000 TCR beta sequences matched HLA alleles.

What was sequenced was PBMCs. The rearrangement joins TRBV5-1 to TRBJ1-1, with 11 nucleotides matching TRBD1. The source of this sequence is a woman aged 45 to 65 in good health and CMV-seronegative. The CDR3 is CASSTGQGGNTEAFF. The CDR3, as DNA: TGCGCCAGCAGCACGGGACAGGGGGGTAACACTGAAGCTTTCTTT.